What follows are 13 T cell receptor beta chains derived from one specimen sequenced in a study of T cell repertoires in cytomegalovirus infection. TCRdb used MiXCR to reprocess the reads, holding one entry per CDR3 protein. The sample includes 150,000 or so distinct CDR3 sequences, approximately 5.9% of them seen just once. Specimen: PBMCs. The receptor set was obtained from a human donor in good health (CMV status not recorded). Some clones in this sample may be carry-over from other donors' samples.

This clonotype was seen at least ten times. The CDR3 sequence is CASSFARGLQPQHF. In nucleotides, the CDR3 is TGTGCCAGCAGTTTTGCCCGGGGGCTACAGCCCCAGCATTTT. The chain has TRBV28 and TRBJ1-5; tentative D call: TRBD1 (6 bases). Deletions cut 3 bases from V and 7 bases from J, with 13 bases between. The germline V gene encodes CDR1 MDHEN and CDR2 SYDVKM. This CDR3 spans 14 amino acids.

A few counts support this clonotype. The gene calls are TRBV15 and TRBJ1-5, with D uncertain. From germline, CDR1 is LNHNV and CDR2 YYDKDF (reference sequence). The CDR3 is made up of 14 amino acids. V was clipped by 1 base and J by 1 base, with 5 bases between them. CDR3 DNA: TGTGCCACCAGCAGAGGGATAAGCAATCAGCCCCAGCATTTT. Its protein product is CATSRGISNQPQHF.

This clonotype was observed many times. CDR3 sequence reads: CASSLNRVEGLGTSYEQYF. The CDR3 nucleotides read TGTGCCAGCAGCTTAAACAGGGTAGAGGGGCTGGGGACCTCCTACGAGCAGTACTTC. The chain joins TRBV7-2 to TRBJ2-7; a possible D gene is TRBD1 (6 bases). CDR1 and CDR2 from the germline V gene are SGHTA and FQGNSA. This CDR3 has 19 amino acids. V lost 2 bases and J lost 0, with 23 bases in between.

This clonotype was observed many times. The V call is TRBV5-1, the J call TRBJ2-1; maybe TRBD1 (5 bases). This CDR3 has 16 residues. Germline V gives CDR1 SGHRS, CDR2 YFSETQ. V lost 4 bases, J lost 3 bases, and 17 bases lay in between. Here the CDR3 DNA reads TGCGCCAGCAGCATATCAGGGTTTCAGGGCTACAATGAGCAGTTCTTC. It yields the protein CASSISGFQGYNEQFF. The full variable domain, completed using reference TRBV5-1 and TRBJ2-1, is KAGVTQTPRYLIKTRGQQVTLSCSPISGHRSVSWYQQTPGQGLQFLFEYFSETQRNKGNFPGRFSGRQFSNSRSEMNVSTLELGDSALYLCASSISGFQGYNEQFFGPGTRLTVL.

Ten or more counts support this clonotype. The V gene is TRBV20-1, the J gene TRBJ1-1; D gene unclear. There are 14 residues in the CDR3. Germline assignment: CDR1 DFQATT and CDR2 SNEGSKA (reference sequence). The CDR3 DNA sequence: TGCAGAGCAGCCGTGGCGGAAATGAACACTGAAGCTTTCTTT. This encodes CRAAVAEMNTEAFF.

This clonotype was recorded a few times. The chain joins TRBV29-1 to TRBJ2-1; 8 bases align to TRBD2. Germline lookup yields CDR1 SQVTM and CDR2 ANQGSEA. This CDR3 has 14 residues. The junction had 7 bases not matched to a gene; V was cut back by 7 bases and J by 2 bases. The CDR3 DNA reads TGCAGCGGTGGGAGCGGGGGACCCTACAATGAGCAGTTCTTC. Translation gives CSGGSGGPYNEQFF.

The table lists this clonotype with many counts. The rearrangement joins TRBV2 to TRBJ1-5; possibly TRBD1 for D (5 bases). V dropped 5 bases and J dropped 8 bases, with 16 bases sitting between them. This CDR3 is 14 amino acids long. CDR1 is SNHLY, CDR2 FYNNEI, per germline. DNA of the CDR3: TGTGCCAGCAGTCGGACATCACGGGTTGAGCCCCAGCATTTT. Translating it yields CASSRTSRVEPQHF.

This clonotype was recorded many times. The genes are TRBV11-2 and TRBJ1-2; 8 positions match TRBD1. The J segment lost 6 bases and the V segment lost 7 bases, leaving 7 bases of the junction unmatched. Germline V gene data show CDR1 as SGHAT and CDR2 as FQNNGV. The CDR3 extends over 13 amino acids. The CDR3 region has the DNA TGTGCCAGCACCGAGGACAGGGTAAATGGCTACACCTTC. It is translated as CASTEDRVNGYTF.

This clonotype was detected ten times or more. This sequence joins TRBV6-1 and TRBJ1-5; D uncertain. This CDR3 is 14 amino acids long. CDR1 MNHNS and CDR2 SASEGT come from the germline V gene. Trimming shortened V by 3 bases and J by 7 bases, and 13 bases separated the two germline ends. The CDR3 reads CASSDRPNAQPQHF. The CDR3 coding sequence is TGTGCCAGCAGTGATCGCCCTAATGCCCAGCCCCAGCATTTT.

The chain uses TRBV7-2 and TRBJ1-2; D perhaps matches TRBD1 (5 bases). Germline V CDR1 and CDR2: SGHTA, FQGNSA. CDR3 length equals 14 residues. The V end was cut by 4 bases, the J end by 8 bases, with 17 bases between. CDR3 sequence (DNA): TGTGCCAGCAGCTCCCCGGGACTCTGGAACGGCTACACCTTC. It is translated as CASSSPGLWNGYTF.

This rearrangement joins TRBV20-1 to TRBJ2-3; D unclear. There are 18 residues in the CDR3. V lost 6 bases and J 2 bases, leaving 27 bases between the germline ends. The germline gives CDR1 DFQATT, CDR2 SNEGSKA (reference sequence). The CDR3 sequence is CSAKDASTYTKNTDTQYF. The CDR3 DNA is TGCAGTGCGAAAGACGCGTCGACCTATACAAAAAACACAGATACGCAGTATTTT.

This clonotype was detected ten times or more. This chain uses TRBV11-2 with TRBJ2-3; D not certain. The germline V and J ends were trimmed by 6 bases and 2 bases, with 9 bases remaining between them. Germline V gene sequence: CDR1 SGHAT, CDR2 FQNNGV. The CDR3 loop spans 13 amino acids. CDR3 protein: CASSLFYTDTQYF. The DNA of the CDR3 is TGTGCCAGCAGTCTTTTCTACACAGATACGCAGTATTTT.

The chain employs TRBV20-1 and TRBJ1-2; no reliable D call. The CDR3 runs 14 residues. V shed 5 bases and J shed 6 bases, with 19 bases lying between them. CDR1 DFQATT and CDR2 SNEGSKA come from the germline V gene (reference sequence). CDR3 loop: CSAVLIRVLDGYTF. CDR3 bases: TGCAGTGCTGTATTGATTCGGGTATTGGATGGCTACACCTTC.